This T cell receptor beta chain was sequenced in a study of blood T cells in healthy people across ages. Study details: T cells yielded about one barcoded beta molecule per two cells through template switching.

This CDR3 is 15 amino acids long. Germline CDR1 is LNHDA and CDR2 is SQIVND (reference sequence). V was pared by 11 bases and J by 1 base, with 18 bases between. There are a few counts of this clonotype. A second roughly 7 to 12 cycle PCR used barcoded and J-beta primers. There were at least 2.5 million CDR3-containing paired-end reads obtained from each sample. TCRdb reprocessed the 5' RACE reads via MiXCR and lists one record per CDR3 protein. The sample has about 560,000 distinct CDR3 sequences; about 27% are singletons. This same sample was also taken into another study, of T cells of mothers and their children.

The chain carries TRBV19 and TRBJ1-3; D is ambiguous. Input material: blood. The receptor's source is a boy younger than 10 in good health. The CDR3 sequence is CAADEGTSSGNTIYF. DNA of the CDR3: TGTGCCGCGGACGAGGGCACCAGTTCTGGAAACACCATATATTTT.